The 17 T cell receptor beta chains in this list originate from one sample, sequenced in a study of T cells in Graves' hyperthyroidism and ophthalmopathy. Regions amplified from RNA transcripts were the TCR beta CDR3 regions. In the first-round RT-PCR of the TCR CDR3, the HTBI primer set was used. TCRdb reprocessed the multiplex PCR reads with MiXCR, giving one entry per CDR3 protein. The data show almost 600,000 distinct CDR3 sequences, 46% seen once. The material sequenced was peripheral blood or thyroid tissue (not recorded which). Receptor source: a woman aged 18-29 years with Graves' hyperthyroidism.

This clonotype was observed at least ten times. CDR3 nucleotides: TGTGCCAGCAGTTACCTAGCGGGAGTAAAAGACTACGAGCAGTACTTC. Translating it yields CASSYLAGVKDYEQYF. This chain connects TRBV7-9 to TRBJ2-7; the match to TRBD2 covers 10 bases. The CDR3 extends over 16 amino acids. After removal of 6 bases from V and 3 bases from J, the junction contained 11 bases not matched to a gene. The germline CDR1 and CDR2 sequences are SEHNR and FQNEAQ (reference sequence).

This clonotype was found many times. This chain joins TRBV7-9 and TRBJ2-5, with a weak D call TRBD1 (5 bases). The CDR3 runs 14 residues. CDR1 is SEHNR and CDR2 is FQNEAQ in the germline V gene (reference sequence). Trimming took 2 bases from V and 2 from J, leaving 9 bases between them. CDR3: CASSLRGIQETQYF. CDR3 bases: TGTGCCAGCAGCTTAAGGGGTATACAAGAGACCCAGTACTTC.

This clonotype appeared many times. The chain links TRBV6-6 to TRBJ1-5; D perhaps matches TRBD1 (6 bases). Trimming took 6 bases from V and 0 from J, leaving 6 bases between them. The CDR3 has 13 amino acids. Germline CDR1 MNHNY, CDR2 SVGAGI (reference sequence). The CDR3 DNA reads as TGTGCCAGCAGGGACAGTAGCAATCAGCCCCAGCATTTT. Translation gives CASRDSSNQPQHF.

This rearrangement joins TRBV20-1 to TRBJ2-7, with D hard to call. CDR1 and CDR2 from the germline V gene are DFQATT and SNEGSKA (reference sequence). This CDR3 spans 12 amino acids. Trimming cost V 1 base and J 3 bases, with 7 bases left between them. The CDR3 coding sequence is TGCAGTGCTAGAGGGCCAGGCTACGAGCAGTACTTC. Amino acid sequence: CSARGPGYEQYF.

Many counts were recorded for this clonotype. V and J are TRBV11-1 and TRBJ2-7, with TRBD2 identical over 8 bases. The CDR3 has 15 amino acids. From germline, CDR1 is SGHAT and CDR2 FQDESV (reference sequence). J was trimmed by 0 bases and V by 4 bases; bases with no gene match: 5. The CDR3 sequence: CASSSKRETSYEQYF. CDR3 sequence (DNA): TGTGCCAGCAGCTCGAAGCGGGAGACCTCCTACGAGCAGTACTTC.

This clonotype came up many times. The gene calls are TRBV10-1 and TRBJ2-5; D is uncertain. CDR3 length: 13 residues. Germline V CDR1 and CDR2: WNHNN, SYGVQD (reference sequence). V lost 6 bases and J 3 bases, leaving 11 bases between the germline ends. CDR3 residues: CASRPDGEETQYF. Here the CDR3 DNA reads TGCGCCAGCAGACCCGACGGTGAAGAGACCCAGTACTTC.

In this sample, this clonotype turned up many times. V usage is TRBV20-1 and J usage is TRBJ1-5; D call uncertain. The germline CDR1 and CDR2 sequences are DFQATT and SNEGSKA (reference sequence). The CDR3 is made up of 13 amino acids. The V end was cut by 1 base, the J end by 8 bases, with 12 bases between. The CDR3 DNA reads as TGCAGTGCTAGAGGTGGGGAGGGAGAGCCCCAGCATTTT. Translating gives CSARGGEGEPQHF.

Remarks on this clonotype: Because it lacks the conserved phenylalanine or tryptophan at the end, this CDR3 is likely a read error. No DNA is shown, since the ends of the CDR3 on it are uncertain; the CDR3 is the one TCRdb lists. The chain employs TRBV10-3 and TRBJ1-1. Germline V gives CDR1 ENHRY, CDR2 SYGVKD. The CDR3 region is 8 residues in length, termini included. The CDR3 region is CAISALAG.

Note on this clonotype: It is unclear where the CDR3 begins or ends on the DNA, so no DNA is shown, and the CDR3 is as TCRdb lists it. The chain combines TRBV7-2 with TRBJ2-7; the table names TRBD2, a call not compared with the DNA. Germline V gene data show CDR1 as SGHTA and CDR2 as FQGNSA. The CDR3 spans 21 amino acids, including both terminal residues. CDR3 in amino acids: CASSIYLCSVLASASSYEQYF.

This clonotype was counted ten times or more. V gene TRBV4-2 combines with J gene TRBJ1-5; 7 bases are a match to TRBD1. The V and J ends lost 3 bases and 1 base, in that order; junction bases with no gene match: 6. Per germline, CDR1 LGHNA and CDR2 YNFKEQ. The CDR3 runs to 16 residues. The chain's CDR3 is CASSQLGQTSNQPQHF. CDR3 DNA sequence: TGTGCCAGCAGCCAGCTGGGACAGACGAGCAATCAGCCCCAGCATTTT.

This clonotype was observed many times. The chain is built from TRBV20-1 and TRBJ1-1; 8 bases match TRBD1. The CDR3 extends over 12 amino acids. Germline V gene data show CDR1 as DFQATT and CDR2 as SNEGSKA (reference sequence). V lost 6 bases, J lost 6 bases, and 6 bases stayed unmatched. The CDR3 DNA is TGCAGTGCGAAGCAGGGGGCTGCTGAAGCTTTCTTT. Its protein is CSAKQGAAEAFF.

This clonotype has at least ten counts. V is TRBV15 and J is TRBJ2-2; no clear D. Deletions cut 2 bases from V and 1 base from J, with 14 bases between. Germline CDR1 is LNHNV and CDR2 is YYDKDF (reference sequence). There are 17 residues in the CDR3. CDR3 sequence reads: CATSRSGQAMNTGELFF. The CDR3 region has the DNA TGTGCCACCAGCAGATCTGGGCAGGCAATGAACACCGGGGAGCTGTTTTTT. The full variable domain, rest sourced from reference TRBV15 and TRBJ2-2, is DAMVIQNPRYQVTQFGKPVTLSCSQTLNHNVMYWYQQKSSQAPKLLFHYYDKDFNNEADTPDNFQSRRPNTSFCFLDIRSPGLGDTAMYLCATSRSGQAMNTGELFFGEGSRLTVL.

CDR3 protein: CASSQDRKIGYTF. The CDR3 DNA sequence: TGTGCCAGCAGCCAAGATCGCAAGATCGGCTACACCTTC. The chain has TRBV3-1 and TRBJ1-2, with D unclear. This CDR3 is 13 amino acids long. Germline CDR1 and CDR2: LGHDT and YNNKEL (reference sequence). V lost 0 bases and J 8 bases, leaving 10 bases between the germline ends.

The chain has TRBV7-2 and TRBJ2-7; 14 bases line up with TRBD2. This CDR3 has 16 residues. Germline CDR1 SGHTA, CDR2 FQGNSA. V dropped 3 bases and J dropped 7; count of bases not matched to a gene: 8. In DNA, the CDR3 is TGTGCCAGCAGCTTGGGACTAGCGGGAGTATACAATGAGCAGTACTTC. Translation gives CASSLGLAGVYNEQYF.

There are a few counts of this clonotype. The rearrangement links TRBV20-1 to TRBJ2-7; 7 bases map to TRBD1. Trimming removed 3 bases from V and 4 bases from J; junction bases left unmatched: 12. Germline V gene sequence: CDR1 DFQATT, CDR2 SNEGSKA (reference sequence). The CDR3 has 15 residues. The CDR3 region is CSARRTGTAPYEQYF. The CDR3 DNA is TGCAGTGCTAGGCGCACCGGGACAGCGCCGTACGAGCAGTACTTC.

The sample holds many counts of this clonotype. The CDR3 coding sequence is TGTGCCAGCAGCCCCCGGGGGGACCAAGAGACCCAGTACTTC. Translation: CASSPRGDQETQYF. J is TRBJ2-5 and V is TRBV7-3, with TRBD2 matching over 7 bases. V shed 5 bases, J shed 0 bases, and the junction held 3 bases outside the gene matches. The germline gives CDR1 SGHTA, CDR2 FQGTGA. CDR3 length equals 14 residues.

This clonotype was detected many times. The V and J genes are TRBV7-8 and TRBJ2-1; 8 nucleotides line up with TRBD2. The germline V gene has CDR1 SGHVS and CDR2 FQNEAQ. After removal of 5 bases from V and 9 bases from J, the junction contained 6 bases not matched to a gene. CDR3 length: 13 amino acids. The CDR3 nucleotides are TGTGCCAGCAGCCTGACTAGCGTGGGTGAGCAGTTCTTC. It translates to CASSLTSVGEQFF.